This T cell receptor (beta chain) emerged from a study of cytomegalovirus exposure and HLA in healthy donors. Study observations and caveats: Accurate prediction of HLA-A and HLA-B alleles (for most subjects) was reportedly achieved from TCR beta sequences. As a later analysis revealed, the rate of TCR association differed by HLA locus, with DRB1 most and HLA-C fewest.

As for this clone: No antigen is known for it.

Amplification used 60 Vbeta primers and 13 Jbeta primers. The repertoire was sequenced with immunoSEQ multiplex PCR; TCRdb's copy has only in-frame clones and lacks some. This table holds 90,000 to 100,000 clones, around 80% found once. V trimming: 5 bases; J trimming: 0 bases; junction bases outside the gene matches: 6. Germline CDR1 reads SGHVS; CDR2 reads FQNEAQ. The CDR3 spans 16 residues. This chain uses TRBV7-8 with TRBJ1-5; 8 bases line up with TRBD1. The receptor comes from a woman aged 60 to 75 in good health and CMV-seronegative. Sequencing was performed on PBMCs. The CDR3 DNA reads TGTGCCAGCAGCATGACAGGGGACTATAGCAATCAGCCCCAGCATTTT. Its translation is CASSMTGDYSNQPQHF.